The text below deals with one T cell receptor (beta chain). Its antigen is currently unknown. Germline is not matched at one junction end, which may reflect a read error. These data originate in a study of T cell responses to AZD1222 COVID-19 vaccine. Points from the study as a whole: Nearly half of unique spike-specific TCRs reportedly avoided B.1.351 and B.1.1.7 mutated regions. White British donors predominated, females outnumbered males, and clonal diversity was possibly underestimated.

CDR1 LGHDT and CDR2 YNNKEL come from the germline V gene (reference sequence). The CDR3 totals 15 residues. TCRdb's table, derived via immunoSEQ multiplex PCR, lists solely in-frame clones and lacks some. The sample lists about 120,000 clones; approximately 88% were seen once. The TCR was taken from an adult in good health. The chain employs TRBV3-1 (or the pseudogene TRBV3-2) and TRBJ1-4; weak D call: TRBD1 (6 bases). The material was peripheral blood, obtained on day 0 of AZD1222 vaccination. CDR3 residues: CASNQWGQGDEKLFF. CDR3 in DNA: TGTGCCAGCAACCAATGGGGGCAGGGCGATGAAAAACTGTTTTTT.